The rows below give T cell receptor beta chains drawn from one sample of a study of CD8+CD57+ T cells in acquired aplastic anemia. Via MiXCR, TCRdb re-called the reads, giving one row per CDR3 protein. This sample has hundreds of thousands of distinct CDR3 sequences, with 65% to 75% found just once. The specimen was sorted CD4+, CD8+, or CD8+CD57+ T cells (not recorded which) from PBMCs. These receptors came from a human donor in good health, serving as a control. Each CDR3 is given with its conserved first and last residue. The D gene is left open where the match is weak. Where a row states a size, it is once, few, many or the class of an expanded clone; other rows omit it.

j_gene,d_gene,abundance,v_gene,CDR3aa,CDR3nt
TRBJ1-2,-,-,TRBV7-2,CASSLQGNSHRHFF,TGTGCCAGCAGCTTACAGGGAAATTCACACCGCCACTTTTTC
TRBJ2-1,-,-,TRBV9,CASSVGYEQFF,TGTGCCAGCAGCGTAGGTTATGAGCAGTTCTTC
TRBJ2-2,-,-,TRBV7-8,CASSLRGALYGEYFF,TGTGCCAGCAGCTTAAGGGGAGCCCTCTACGGGGAGTACTTTTTT
TRBJ2-7,TRBD1,-,TRBV9,CASSGGGTGIPTQYF,TGTGCCAGCAGCGGCGGCGGGACAGGGATTCCCACGCAGTACTTC
TRBJ2-3,-,-,TRBV2,CASISRGYTDTQYF,TGTGCCAGCATCTCGCGGGGATACACAGATACGCAGTATTTT
TRBJ2-7,-,-,TRBV7-8,CASSTGLATYEQYF,TGTGCCAGCAGCACCGGATTAGCGACCTACGAGCAGTACTTC
TRBJ2-6,-,-,TRBV5-8,CASSWDVSGANVLTF,TGTGCCAGCAGCTGGGACGTCTCTGGGGCCAACGTCCTGACTTTC
TRBJ1-1,-,-,TRBV10-3,CAISESQRGYRAFF,TGTGCCATCAGTGAGTCACAGCGGGGGTACAGGGCTTTCTTT
TRBJ2-7,-,once,TRBV7-8,CTSPRSRGYEQYF,TGTACCAGCCCCAGGAGCAGGGGCTACGAGCAGTACTTC
TRBJ1-2,TRBD1,many,TRBV7-9,CASSLAGTGVGYTF,TGTGCCAGCAGCTTAGCCGGGACAGGGGTCGGCTACACCTTC
TRBJ1-2,TRBD1,many,TRBV11-2,CASSLGHAGGDGYTF,TGTGCCAGCAGCTTAGGGCACGCAGGGGGCGATGGCTACACCTTC
TRBJ1-6,TRBD1,many,TRBV30,CAWSVSGGNSPLHF,TGTGCCTGGAGTGTATCAGGGGGGAATTCACCCCTCCACTTT
TRBJ2-7,-,many,TRBV11-2,CASSPTDTSEQYF,TGTGCCAGCAGCCCGACAGATACTAGCGAGCAGTACTTC
TRBJ2-7,TRBD2,-,TRBV7-3,CASSLTGLAGAATYEQYF,TGTGCCAGCAGCCTAACGGGACTAGCGGGGGCCGCGACCTACGAGCAGTACTTC
TRBJ1-6,-,-,TRBV5-1,CASSLGRALDNSPLHF,TGCGCCAGCAGCTTGGGACGAGCTCTGGATAATTCACCCCTCCACTTT
TRBJ1-3,-,few,TRBV5-4,CASSLDLGQTSGNTIYF,TGTGCCAGCAGCTTGGACCTTGGTCAGACTTCTGGAAACACCATATATTTT
TRBJ2-3,TRBD2,-,TRBV7-3,CASSLRGRGGRTDTQYF,TGTGCCAGCAGCTTACGCGGTCGCGGGGGGCGCACAGATACGCAGTATTTT
TRBJ1-4,-,-,TRBV12-5,CASGFDILATNEKLFF,TGTGCCAGCGGTTTTGACATCCTTGCAACTAATGAAAAACTGTTTTTT
TRBJ2-7,TRBD1,-,TRBV19,CASTTSPGQKYEQYF,TGTGCCAGCACTACCTCGCCGGGACAGAAATACGAGCAGTACTTC
TRBJ1-2,-,many,TRBV12-3/TRBV12-4,CASSRGALSGGYGYTF,TGTGCCAGCAGTCGAGGGGCGTTATCTGGGGGCTATGGCTACACCTTC
TRBJ1-5,-,-,TRBV20-1,CSASRGAVGAQHF,TGCAGTGCTAGCCGTGGGGCAGTCGGGGCCCAGCATTTT
TRBJ2-5,TRBD2,many,TRBV20-1,CSARTTSGGQETQYF,TGCAGTGCTAGAACCACTAGCGGGGGGCAAGAGACCCAGTACTTC
TRBJ2-7,TRBD1,-,TRBV20-1,CSAIPTGGYPGEQYF,TGCAGCGCTATCCCGACAGGGGGCTATCCCGGCGAGCAGTACTTC
TRBJ1-6,-,-,TRBV9,CASSADEGCGTTVHF,TGTGCCAGCAGCGCAGACGAGGGGTGTGGGACCACTGTCCACTTT
TRBJ2-1,TRBD2,-,TRBV2,CTGRSGWLAADEQFF,TGCACCGGCAGGTCGGGTTGGCTAGCGGCGGATGAGCAGTTCTTC
TRBJ1-4,-,many,TRBV25-1,CASSEPGGGLEKLFF,TGTGCCAGCAGTGAACCTGGCGGGGGGCTTGAAAAACTGTTTTTT
TRBJ2-3,-,-,TRBV20-1,CSVSIQARQDTQYF,TGCAGTGTTAGTATACAGGCGCGGCAAGATACGCAGTATTTT
TRBJ1-6,-,-,TRBV2,CATRDGPPNAPLHF,TGTGCCACCAGGGATGGGCCGCCTAATGCACCCCTGCACTTT
TRBJ1-2,-,many,TRBV6-2/TRBV6-3,CASSSPPIYGYTF,TGTGCCAGCAGCTCCCCCCCTATATATGGCTACACCTTC
TRBJ2-6,-,-,TRBV7-2,CASSLGCFLEKALTF,-
TRBJ1-2,-,-,TRBV10-3,CATRGGTGYGYTF,TGTGCCACCAGAGGAGGGACTGGATATGGCTACACCTTC
TRBJ2-2,TRBD1,-,TRBV29-1,CSVEDNPNSGQGGTGELFF,TGCAGCGTTGAAGATAACCCGAACTCGGGACAGGGCGGGACCGGGGAGCTGTTTTTT
TRBJ2-7,TRBD1,few,TRBV15,CATSNQGQGAKEQYF,TGTGCCACCAGCAACCAGGGACAGGGGGCGAAAGAGCAGTACTTC
TRBJ1-2,-,once,TRBV7-9,CASSVVDEGYQF,TGTGCCAGCAGTGTAGTTGATGAAGGCTACCAGTTC
TRBJ2-3,-,once,TRBV5-1,CASSLSPYPRPDTQYF,TGCGCCAGCAGCTTGTCGCCCTATCCACGGCCAGATACGCAGTATTTT
TRBJ1-2,-,-,TRBV12-3/TRBV12-4,CASRPLRISGGYTF,TGTGCCAGCCGCCCGCTCCGGATTTCGGGTGGCTACACCTTC
TRBJ2-7,-,few,TRBV11-3,CASSPDGGTYEQYF,TGTGCCAGCAGCCCCGATGGGGGGACCTACGAGCAGTACTTC
TRBJ2-7,-,-,TRBV9,CASSHNGGPDEQHF,TGTGCCAGCAGTCACAACGGGGGGCCCGACGAGCAGCACTTC
TRBJ2-2,TRBD1,-,TRBV24-1,CATSARTGNGELFF,TGTGCCACCAGTGCCAGGACAGGGAACGGGGAGCTGTTTTTT
TRBJ2-3,TRBD2,-,TRBV7-8,CASSPGTSGSTDTQYF,TGTGCCAGCAGCCCGGGGACTAGCGGGAGCACAGATACGCAGTATTTT
TRBJ2-7,-,-,TRBV7-2,CASSLDSTGGLSPEQYF,TGTGCCAGCAGCTTAGACTCCACCGGGGGCCTTTCTCCCGAGCAGTACTTC
TRBJ1-5,TRBD1,-,TRBV7-4,CASSGGQGADQPLHF,TGTGCCAGCAGCGGTGGACAGGGAGCGGATCAGCCCTTGCATTTT
TRBJ2-7,-,-,TRBV9,CTSSFSETGYTFDF,-
TRBJ2-1,-,-,TRBV12-3/TRBV12-4,CAISSDQGYNEQFF,TGTGCCATCAGTTCAGATCAGGGGTACAATGAGCAGTTCTTC